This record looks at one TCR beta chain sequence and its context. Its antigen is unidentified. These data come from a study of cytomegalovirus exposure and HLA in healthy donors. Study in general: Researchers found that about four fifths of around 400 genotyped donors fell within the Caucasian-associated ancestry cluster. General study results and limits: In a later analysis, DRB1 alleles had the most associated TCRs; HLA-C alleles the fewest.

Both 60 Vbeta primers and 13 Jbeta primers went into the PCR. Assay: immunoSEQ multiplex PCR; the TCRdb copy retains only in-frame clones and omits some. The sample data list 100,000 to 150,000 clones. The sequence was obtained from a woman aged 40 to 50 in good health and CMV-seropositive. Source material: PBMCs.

CDR3 amino acids: CASSRGMGGGRFQETQYF. For the CDR3, the DNA is TGTGCCAGCAGCCGAGGGATGGGAGGGGGACGGTTCCAAGAGACCCAGTACTTC. The chain employs TRBV7-2 and TRBJ2-5, with D possibly TRBD2 on 7 matching bases. The germline V gene encodes CDR1 SGHTA and CDR2 FQGNSA. V was trimmed by 5 bases and J by 1 base, leaving 23 bases between them. The CDR3 is made up of 18 amino acids.